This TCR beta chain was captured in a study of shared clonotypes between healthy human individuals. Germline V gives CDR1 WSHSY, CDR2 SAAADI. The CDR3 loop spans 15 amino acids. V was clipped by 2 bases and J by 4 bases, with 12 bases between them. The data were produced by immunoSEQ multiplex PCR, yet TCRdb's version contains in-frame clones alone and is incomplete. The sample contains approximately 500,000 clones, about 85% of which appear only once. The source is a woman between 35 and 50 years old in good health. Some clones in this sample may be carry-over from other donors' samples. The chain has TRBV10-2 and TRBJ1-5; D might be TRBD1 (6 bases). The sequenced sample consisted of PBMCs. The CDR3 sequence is CASSEPQGTNQPQHF. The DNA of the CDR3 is TGCGCCAGCAGTGAGCCACAGGGAACTAATCAGCCCCAGCATTTT.